Following are 27 T cell receptor beta chains from one sample sequenced in a study of monozygotic twins with cystic fibrosis. Clones were read by immunoSEQ multiplex PCR, and TCRdb kept only the in-frame ones, dropping some. The data show more than 9,500 clones, with 65% to 90% seen just once and 0.45% to 0.6% held by the top ten. The sample consisted of blood. These receptors originate from a man between 18 and 29 years old with cystic fibrosis.

The rearrangement links TRBV7-9 to TRBJ1-5; 10 nucleotides align to TRBD1. The CDR3 has 15 amino acids. V shed 4 bases and J 6 bases; nucleotides not matched to a gene: 6. CDR1 SEHNR and CDR2 FQNEAQ come from the germline V gene (reference sequence). Here the CDR3 DNA reads TGTGCCAGCAGCTCCGGGACAGGGGCCGGTCAGCCCCAGCATTTT. This gives the protein CASSSGTGAGQPQHF.

The chain carries TRBV19 and TRBJ2-7; D uncertain. Germline CDR1 and CDR2: LNHDA and SQIVND (reference sequence). Trimming cost V 5 bases and J 2 bases, with 13 bases left between them. The CDR3 covers 14 residues. The CDR3 DNA follows: TGTGCCAGTAGTCCCCGCGGCCCCCCCTACGAGCAGTACTTC. This codes for CASSPRGPPYEQYF.

The chain uses TRBV5-4 and TRBJ2-1, with D hard to call. The CDR3 consists of 13 residues. V shed 4 bases and J shed 9 bases, with 14 bases lying between them. The germline V gene encodes CDR1 SGHNT and CDR2 YYREEE (reference sequence). The CDR3 region is CASSRAFILEQFF. In DNA, the CDR3 is TGTGCCAGCAGCCGGGCGTTCATTCTTGAGCAGTTCTTC. Full variable domain (missing parts from reference TRBV5-4 and TRBJ2-1): ETGVTQSPTHLIKTRGQQVTLRCSSQSGHNTVSWYQQALGQGPQFIFQYYREEENGRGNFPPRFSGLQFPNYSSELNVNALELDDSALYLCASSRAFILEQFFGPGTRLTVL.

The rearrangement uses TRBV28 and TRBJ1-2; tentative D call: TRBD1 (6 bases). The V end was cut by 5 bases, the J end by 5 bases, with 21 bases between. The CDR3 length is 16 residues. Germline V CDR1 and CDR2: MDHEN, SYDVKM. The CDR3 loop reads CASSPPLGRGAYGYTF. The CDR3 DNA is TGTGCCAGCAGTCCTCCCCTCGGCAGGGGCGCGTATGGCTACACCTTC.

The chain joins TRBV5-4 to TRBJ2-3; D is uncertain. The CDR3 has 16 amino acids. Germline V gene data show CDR1 as SGHNT and CDR2 as YYREEE (reference sequence). Trimming left V 2 bases short and J 4 bases short, with 17 bases between. The DNA of the CDR3 is TGTGCCAGCAGCTTAAGGAACCTCCTGGTTGCAGATACGCAGTATTTT. It encodes CASSLRNLLVADTQYF.

The gene calls are TRBV10-2 and TRBJ2-7; no clear D. The V and J ends lost 0 bases and 5 bases respectively, with 5 bases between them. The CDR3 has 12 residues. Germline assignment: CDR1 WSHSY and CDR2 SAAADI. CDR3 region: CASSESRHEQYF. The CDR3 DNA reads as TGCGCCAGCAGTGAGTCTCGACACGAGCAGTACTTC.

This clone was counted a single time. The J gene is TRBJ1-1, the V gene TRBV5-8, with D unclear. The germline V gene encodes CDR1 SGHTS and CDR2 YDEGEE. V lost 3 bases to trimming and J lost 0 bases, with 6 bases between them. This CDR3 has 13 residues. The chain's CDR3 is CASSSPMNTEAFF. CDR3 in DNA: TGTGCCAGCAGCTCTCCCATGAACACTGAAGCTTTCTTT.

This clone has only one observation. V usage is TRBV20-1 and J usage is TRBJ2-4; D is unclear. Between the trimmed V and J ends, which lost 3 bases and 7 bases, there was a span of 7 bases. Germline V gene sequence: CDR1 DFQATT, CDR2 SNEGSKA (reference sequence). This CDR3 spans 11 amino acids. The CDR3: CSASLHNIQYF. CDR3 nucleotides: TGCAGTGCTAGTCTACATAACATTCAGTACTTC.

The J gene is TRBJ1-2, the V gene TRBV5-6; the D gene is possibly TRBD1 (6 bases). The CDR3 sequence is 13 residues long. Germline lookup yields CDR1 SGHDT and CDR2 YYEEEE. The V end lost 4 bases, the J end lost 6 bases, and 13 bases lay between the germline ends. The CDR3 sequence is CASSGGRADGYTF. The CDR3 DNA sequence: TGTGCCAGCAGCGGGGGGCGGGCGGATGGCTACACCTTC.

The chain has TRBV5-4 and TRBJ2-7; D is unclear. CDR3 size: 13 residues. V gave up 0 bases and J gave up 0 bases, with 4 bases separating them. The V gene's germline CDR1 is SGHNT and CDR2 YYREEE (reference sequence). CDR3 sequence (DNA): TGTGCCAGCAGCTTGGACCACTCCTACGAGCAGTACTTC. Encoded protein: CASSLDHSYEQYF. Using reference TRBV5-4 and TRBJ2-7 for the parts outside the CDR3, the full variable domain is ETGVTQSPTHLIKTRGQQVTLRCSSQSGHNTVSWYQQALGQGPQFIFQYYREEENGRGNFPPRFSGLQFPNYSSELNVNALELDDSALYLCASSLDHSYEQYFGPGTRLTVT.

The V and J genes are TRBV6-1 and TRBJ2-7; 12 bases agree with TRBD2. V shed 2 bases, J shed 8 bases, and the junction held 10 bases outside the gene matches. The CDR3 loop spans 16 amino acids. Germline V CDR1 and CDR2: MNHNS, SASEGT. The CDR3 here is CASSEYLAGGGFQQYF. In DNA form, the CDR3 reads TGTGCCAGCAGTGAATACCTAGCGGGAGGGGGTTTTCAGCAGTACTTC.

This clone was recorded only once. This chain links TRBV5-5 with TRBJ2-7; D remains ambiguous. The V end was cut by 0 bases, the J end by 4 bases, with 17 bases between. The CDR3 runs to 16 residues. Germline CDR1 and CDR2: SGHKS and YYEKEE (reference sequence). DNA for the CDR3: TGTGCCAGCAGCTTGGTGAGTAGACGATTTGGGTACGAGCAGTACTTC. Translation: CASSLVSRRFGYEQYF.

The chain links TRBV6-6 to TRBJ1-4; maybe TRBD1 (6 bases). The CDR3 covers 14 residues. CDR1 MNHNY and CDR2 SVGAGI come from the germline V gene (reference sequence). Trimming removed 6 bases at V and 8 bases at J, with 16 bases between. CDR3 sequence reads: CASRTGQSREKLFF. The CDR3 DNA follows: TGTGCCAGCAGGACAGGTCAATCCCGGGAAAAACTGTTTTTT.

The chain is built from TRBV23-1 and TRBJ2-1; 9 nucleotides agree with TRBD2. Being an ORF, TRBV23-1 has a function that is uncertain. The ends lost 3 bases at V and 7 bases at J; junction bases unmatched: 7. CDR3 length equals 15 residues. Here the CDR3 reads CASSHFSGSGNEQFF. DNA of the CDR3: TGCGCCAGCAGTCACTTTAGCGGGAGTGGGAATGAGCAGTTCTTC.

This chain joins TRBV7-2 and TRBJ1-1; D might be TRBD1 (6 bases). V was trimmed by 2 bases and J by 4 bases, leaving 14 bases between them. The CDR3 extends over 15 amino acids. The germline gives CDR1 SGHTA, CDR2 FQGNSA. The chain's CDR3 is CASSLYRVGTTEAFF. In DNA form, the CDR3 reads TGTGCCAGCAGCTTATACAGGGTCGGGACCACTGAAGCTTTCTTT. The whole variable domain, remainder taken from reference TRBV7-2 and TRBJ1-1, is GAGVSQSPSNKVTEKGKDVELRCDPISGHTALYWYRQSLGQGLEFLIYFQGNSAPDKSGLPSDRFSAERTGGSVSTLTIQRTQQEDSAVYLCASSLYRVGTTEAFFGQGTRLTVV.

The chain links TRBV5-1 to TRBJ2-5, with 9 bases fitting TRBD2. The J call is uncertain, as TRBJ2-7 better fits the DNA end. CDR1 and CDR2 from the germline V gene are SGHRS and YFSETQ. The CDR3 contains 14 residues. CDR3 region: CASSSSGGSGEQYF. In DNA, the CDR3 is TGCGCCAGCAGCTCGAGCGGGGGGAGCGGCGAGCAGTACTTC.

This chain connects TRBV6-4 to TRBJ1-1, with TRBD1 as a possible D gene (6 bases). With 5 bases removed from V and 5 bases from J, the gap between germline ends came to 12 bases. Looked up from germline, CDR1 is MRHNA and CDR2 is SNTAGT. There are 13 residues in the CDR3. In DNA form, the CDR3 reads TGTGCCAGCAGTACAGGGTCGGGAACTGAAGCTTTCTTT. Translating it yields CASSTGSGTEAFF.

V usage is TRBV2 and J usage is TRBJ2-3; no clear D. CDR1 and CDR2 from the germline V gene are SNHLY and FYNNEI. V lost 3 bases, J lost 4 bases, and 14 bases lay in between. The CDR3 loop spans 15 amino acids. The CDR3 here is CASSEDPSGADTQYF. CDR3 sequence (DNA): TGTGCCAGCAGTGAGGACCCTTCTGGAGCAGATACGCAGTATTTT. Using reference TRBV2 and TRBJ2-3 for the parts outside the CDR3, the full variable domain is EPEVTQTPSHQVTQMGQEVILRCVPISNHLYFYWYRQILGQKVEFLVSFYNNEISEKSEIFDDQFSVERPDGSNFTLKIRSTKLEDSAMYFCASSEDPSGADTQYFGPGTRLTVL.

This chain joins TRBV30 and TRBJ1-5, with 8 bases aligning to TRBD1. The CDR3 has 14 amino acids. The germline V gene has CDR1 GTSNPN and CDR2 SVGIG (reference sequence). V lost 0 bases and J lost 5; bases outside the gene matches: 3. CDR3 residues: CAWSVVQGDQPQHF. The CDR3, as DNA: TGTGCCTGGAGTGTAGTACAGGGGGATCAGCCCCAGCATTTT.

The chain combines TRBV7-9 with TRBJ1-1, with TRBD1 as a possible D gene (6 bases). Trimming cost V 5 bases and J 0 bases, with 13 bases left between them. The CDR3 is 15 amino acids. The germline V gene has CDR1 SEHNR and CDR2 FQNEAQ (reference sequence). This chain's CDR3 is CASSGGTGMNTEAFF. The CDR3 bases are TGTGCCAGCAGCGGGGGAACAGGGATGAACACTGAAGCTTTCTTT. Drawing the rest from reference TRBV7-9 and TRBJ1-1, the complete variable domain is DTGVSQNPRHKITKRGQNVTFRCDPISEHNRLYWYRQTLGQGPEFLTYFQNEAQLEKSRLLSDRFSAERPKGSFSTLEIQRTEQGDSAMYLCASSGGTGMNTEAFFGQGTRLTVV.

This rearrangement joins TRBV4-1 to TRBJ2-6, with 7 bases matching TRBD1. The germline V gene has CDR1 MGHRA and CDR2 YSYEKL. Losses at the gene ends were 2 bases for V and 2 bases for J; bases not matched to a gene: 9. The CDR3 length is 18 residues. The CDR3: CASSQTDRAGAGANVLTF. Here the CDR3 DNA reads TGCGCCAGCAGCCAAACCGACAGGGCCGGGGCTGGGGCCAACGTCCTGACTTTC.

The V call is TRBV14, the J call TRBJ2-4, with TRBD1 identical over 7 bases. The CDR3 is 15 amino acids. Looked up from germline, CDR1 is SGHDN and CDR2 is FVKESK. Trimming removed 4 bases from V and 7 bases from J; junction bases left unmatched: 10. This CDR3 is CASSLQGTLVNIQYF. As DNA, the CDR3 is TGTGCCAGCAGCCTACAGGGGACCCTGGTCAACATTCAGTACTTC.

Concerning this clone: One end of the junction varies from germline; a read error may be responsible. This rearrangement joins TRBV7-6 to TRBJ2-2, with TRBD2 identical over 7 bases. This CDR3 has 14 amino acids. Looked up from germline, CDR1 is SGHVS and CDR2 is FNYEAQ. CDR3 DNA: TGTGCCAGCAGGTTAGCGGGCGCCACCGGGGAGCTGTTTTTT. It yields the protein CASRLAGATGELFF.

V and J are TRBV19 and TRBJ1-1; unclear D gene. The CDR3 is 15 residues long. The V gene lost 1 base and the J gene lost 3 bases, with 12 bases spanning the gap. Germline V gives CDR1 LNHDA, CDR2 SQIVND (reference sequence). The CDR3 is CASSIAPGGDTEAFF. Written as DNA, the CDR3 is TGTGCCAGTAGTATAGCCCCGGGTGGGGACACTGAAGCTTTCTTT.

This chain connects TRBV4-1 to TRBJ1-1, with a possible D match to TRBD1 (5 bases). V lost 1 base and J lost 5, with 14 bases in between. CDR3 length equals 15 residues. Looked up from germline, CDR1 is MGHRA and CDR2 is YSYEKL. The CDR3 is CASSQVWDLRTEAFF. The CDR3 DNA reads as TGCGCCAGCAGCCAAGTCTGGGACCTCAGGACTGAAGCTTTCTTT.

Only one count was recorded for this clone. The chain uses TRBV4-3 and TRBJ2-1, with a weak D call TRBD2 (5 bases). This CDR3 region has 13 residues. The V end lost 2 bases, the J end lost 8 bases, and 10 bases lay between the germline ends. CDR1 is LGHNA, CDR2 YSLEER, per germline. The CDR3, as DNA: TGCGCCAGCAGCCAATGGGGTAGCGATGAGCAGTTCTTC. Translated: CASSQWGSDEQFF.

This clone was picked up a small number of times. The chain couples TRBV5-4 to TRBJ2-1, with 14 positions matching TRBD2. Germline-derived CDR1 and CDR2 are SGHNT and YYREEE (reference sequence). This CDR3 has 13 amino acids. Losses at the gene ends were 6 bases for V and 9 bases for J; bases not matched to a gene: 2. CDR3 region: CASTGLAGGEQFF. The CDR3 nucleotides read TGTGCCAGCACCGGACTAGCGGGAGGTGAGCAGTTCTTC.